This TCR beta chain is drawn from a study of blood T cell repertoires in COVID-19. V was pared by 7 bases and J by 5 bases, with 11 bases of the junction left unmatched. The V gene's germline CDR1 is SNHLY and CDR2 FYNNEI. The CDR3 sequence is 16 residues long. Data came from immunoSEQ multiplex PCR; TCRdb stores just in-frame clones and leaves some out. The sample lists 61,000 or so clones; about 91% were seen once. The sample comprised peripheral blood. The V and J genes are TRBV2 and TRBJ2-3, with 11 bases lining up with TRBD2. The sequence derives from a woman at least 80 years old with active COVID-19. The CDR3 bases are TGTGCCAGCACCCGGTTCCTAGCGGGGGGAAGAGATACGCAGTATTTT. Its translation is CASTRFLAGGRDTQYF.